Listed below are T cell receptor beta chains from one sample, sequenced in a study of T cells in Graves' hyperthyroidism and ophthalmopathy. TCRdb fed the multiplex PCR reads into MiXCR, producing one record per CDR3 protein. Of fewer than 550,000 distinct CDR3 sequences in the sample, 15% to 19% are singletons; the top ten hold roughly 8%. Sequencing was done on a sample of blood. These receptors were taken from a woman between 18 and 30 years old with Graves' hyperthyroidism. Both conserved end residues are part of each CDR3. Each record gives: J gene, D gene, V gene, clone size, CDR3 length, CDR3 protein, CDR3 DNA. A D gene is named only where the DNA matches it firmly. Part of the rows lack a size; the others show once, few, many or a class for expanded clones.

J: TRBJ2-2
D: .
V: TRBV19
size: many
length: 14
CDR3: CASSMGVGAGELFF
DNA: TGTGCCAGTAGCATGGGAGTTGGGGCCGGGGAGCTGTTTTTT

J: TRBJ2-7
D: TRBD2
V: TRBV6-6
size: many
length: 15
CDR3: CASSFFSGSAGEQYF
DNA: TGTGCCAGCAGTTTCTTTAGCGGGAGCGCAGGCGAGCAGTACTTC

J: TRBJ2-1
D: TRBD2
V: TRBV6-2/TRBV6-3
size: many
length: 13
CDR3: CASSYGGGNEQFF
DNA: TGTGCCAGCAGTTACGGCGGGGGGAATGAGCAGTTCTTC

J: TRBJ2-7
D: TRBD2
V: TRBV2
size: .
length: 13
CDR3: CASSQTSGYEQYF
DNA: TGTGCCAGCAGTCAGACTAGCGGATACGAGCAGTACTTC

J: TRBJ2-7
D: .
V: TRBV6-1
size: many
length: 12
CDR3: CASSSFTYEQYF
DNA: TGTGCCAGCAGTTCCTTCACCTACGAGCAGTACTTC

J: TRBJ2-3
D: TRBD1
V: TRBV5-1
size: many
length: 15
CDR3: CASQKSGQGTDTQYF
DNA: TGCGCCAGCCAAAAAAGCGGACAGGGCACAGATACGCAGTATTTT

J: TRBJ2-1
D: TRBD2
V: TRBV29-1
size: .
length: 14
CDR3: CSVTGLAPYNEQFF
DNA: TGCAGCGTGACGGGACTAGCGCCCTACAATGAGCAGTTCTTC

J: TRBJ2-3
D: TRBD2
V: TRBV7-9
size: many
length: 17
CDR3: CASSSSLSGGYTDTQYF
DNA: TGTGCCAGCAGCTCATCGCTTAGCGGGGGGTACACAGATACGCAGTATTTT

J: TRBJ1-1
D: TRBD1
V: TRBV20-1
size: .
length: 14
CDR3: CSARAGQGGAQAFF
DNA: TGCAGTGCTAGAGCTGGACAGGGAGGGGCTCAAGCTTTCTTT

J: TRBJ1-1
D: TRBD1
V: TRBV20-1
size: .
length: 14
CDR3: CSARDRGRTGEAFF
DNA: TGCAGTGCTAGAGACCGGGGGAGGACAGGTGAAGCTTTCTTT

J: TRBJ1-3
D: .
V: TRBV25-1
size: few
length: 18
CDR3: CASSDPIPTGFSGNTIYF
DNA: TGTGCCAGCAGTGATCCCATCCCAACAGGGTTCTCTGGAAACACCATATATTTT

J: TRBJ2-7
D: TRBD1
V: TRBV3-1
size: .
length: 14
CDR3: CASSQGPTGRGQYF
DNA: TGTGCCAGCAGCCAAGGGCCGACAGGGCGCGGGCAGTACTTC

J: TRBJ2-1
D: .
V: TRBV6-1
size: many
length: 17
CDR3: CASRRLGGAPSYNEQFF
DNA: TGTGCCAGCAGGAGACTGGGGGGCGCGCCCTCCTACAATGAGCAGTTCTTC

J: TRBJ1-1
D: .
V: TRBV6-1
size: many
length: 13
CDR3: CASRGRINTEAFF
DNA: TGTGCCAGCCGCGGACGGATAAACACTGAAGCTTTCTTT

J: TRBJ1-2
D: .
V: TRBV11-2
size: .
length: 15
CDR3: CASSQVGTDSYGYTF
DNA: TGTGCCAGCAGCCAAGTAGGGACCGACTCCTATGGCTACACCTTC

J: TRBJ2-3
D: .
V: TRBV4-1
size: few
length: 14
CDR3: CASSVPGYPDTQYF
DNA: TGCGCCAGCAGTGTCCCCGGGTACCCAGATACGCAGTATTTT

J: TRBJ1-5
D: .
V: TRBV20-1
size: many
length: 13
CDR3: CSARGEGDQPQHF
DNA: TGCAGTGCTCGGGGGGAGGGAGATCAGCCCCAGCATTTT

J: TRBJ2-1
D: .
V: TRBV30
size: many
length: 15
CDR3: CAWRIGASSYNEQFF
DNA: TGTGCCTGGAGAATTGGGGCTAGCTCCTACAATGAGCAGTTCTTC

J: TRBJ2-2
D: .
V: TRBV19
size: .
length: 15
CDR3: CASSIDGPNTGELFF
DNA: TGTGCCAGTAGTATAGATGGCCCGAACACCGGGGAGCTGTTTTTT

J: TRBJ1-1
D: TRBD1
V: TRBV20-1
size: many
length: 14
CDR3: CSARAGQGYTEAFF
DNA: TGCAGTGCTAGAGCGGGACAGGGGTACACTGAAGCTTTCTTT

J: TRBJ2-7
D: TRBD1
V: TRBV5-1
size: many
length: 13
CDR3: CASSIGTAYEQYF
DNA: TGCGCCAGCAGCATCGGGACAGCCTACGAGCAGTACTTC